Each of the 9 T cell receptor beta chains below was sequenced from the same sample in a study of cytomegalovirus exposure and HLA in healthy donors (dated by TCRdb to about 2017). Receptors were amplified or captured by the immunoSEQ multiplex PCR assay. For the multiplex PCR, a mixture combining 60 forward primers for TCR Vbeta segments and 13 reverse primers for TCR Jbeta segments was used. This is the immuneACCESS table as TCRdb keeps it, with only in-frame sequences that have V and J called. A part of the clones is gone; compared with another copy, unresolved V genes explain less than half, and the rest is unexplained. The sample has approximately 130,000 clones on record, about 73% of them singletons. Clones ranked in the top ten supply over 5% of the sample. The source material was PBMCs. All receptors derive from a woman aged 40 to 55 in good health and CMV-seronegative.

In regard to this clone: Likely a read error: the CDR3 ends without its conserved phenylalanine or tryptophan. Because the CDR3's place on the DNA is in doubt, the DNA is left out and the CDR3 is given as listed by TCRdb. The chain combines TRBV4-2 with TRBJ1-1. The germline gives CDR1 LGHNA, CDR2 YNFKEQ. The CDR3 is made up of 12 amino acids, end residues included. The CDR3 sequence is CASSQGPAGTSI.

The chain uses TRBV2 and TRBJ2-7; TRBD1 matches at 10 bases. The junction had 7 bases not matched to a gene; V was cut back by 5 bases and J by 0 bases. Germline V gene data show CDR1 as SNHLY and CDR2 as FYNNEI. The CDR3 sequence is 16 residues long. CDR3: CASSKKDRGPSYEQYF. The DNA for the CDR3 is TGTGCCAGCAGTAAGAAAGACAGGGGGCCCTCCTACGAGCAGTACTTC.

The chain employs TRBV28 and TRBJ2-1, with D unclear. The germline CDR1 and CDR2 sequences are MDHEN and SYDVKM. V was pared by 8 bases and J by 9 bases, with 11 bases between. The CDR3 has 11 residues. This chain's CDR3 is CASATVTEQFF. CDR3 coding DNA: TGTGCCAGCGCAACTGTAACTGAGCAGTTCTTC. Full variable domain (remainder filled in from reference TRBV28 and TRBJ2-1): DVKVTQSSRYLVKRTGEKVFLECVQDMDHENMFWYRQDPGLGLRLIYFSYDVKMKEKGDIPEGYSVSREKKERFSLILESASTNQTSMYLCASATVTEQFFGPGTRLTVL.

V gene TRBV28 combines with J gene TRBJ1-2, with 9 positions matching TRBD1. Germline CDR1 MDHEN, CDR2 SYDVKM. Unmatched junction bases numbered 6, after V lost 6 bases and J lost 7 bases. This CDR3 is built from 13 residues. The DNA of the CDR3 is TGTGCCAGCAGGGGACAGGGAGGAGGTGGCTACACCTTC. It is translated as CASRGQGGGGYTF.

The genes are TRBV4-2 and TRBJ2-2, with 16 bases fitting TRBD2. The J segment lost 6 bases and the V segment lost 6 bases, leaving 16 bases of the junction unmatched. CDR1 is LGHNA and CDR2 is YNFKEQ in the germline V gene. The CDR3 consists of 20 residues. The CDR3 nucleotides read TGTGCCAGCAGACCTACAACGGGGACTAGCGGGAGGGCCGTGCCCGGGGAGCTGTTTTTT. Translation gives CASRPTTGTSGRAVPGELFF.

The chain carries TRBV7-3 and TRBJ2-3; 11 bases fit TRBD1. Germline-derived CDR1 and CDR2 are SGHTA and FQGTGA. The J segment lost 1 base and the V segment lost 5 bases, leaving 11 bases of the junction unmatched. CDR3 length: 18 amino acids. The CDR3 DNA sequence: TGTGCCAGCAGCCCCACAGGGGGACAGGGGGTTGGCACAGATACGCAGTATTTT. Its protein is CASSPTGGQGVGTDTQYF. The whole variable domain, filled in from reference TRBV7-3 and TRBJ2-3, reads GAGVSQTPSNKVTEKGKYVELRCDPISGHTALYWYRQSLGQGPEFLIYFQGTGAADDSGLPNDRFFAVRPEGSVSTLKIQRTERGDSAVYLCASSPTGGQGVGTDTQYFGPGTRLTVL.

V usage is TRBV7-2 and J usage is TRBJ1-5; tentative D call: TRBD1 (5 bases). The CDR3 length is 16 residues. Deletions cut 5 bases from V and 0 bases from J, with 14 bases between. Germline-derived CDR1 and CDR2 are SGHTA and FQGNSA. CDR3 protein: CASSGGGPYSNQPQHF. The CDR3 region has the DNA TGTGCCAGCAGCGGCGGGGGACCTTATAGCAATCAGCCCCAGCATTTT.

The V call is TRBV6-5, the J call TRBJ2-1; D might be TRBD2 (5 bases). The CDR3 has 12 residues. Trimming stripped 2 bases from V and 7 bases from J, with 6 bases between. CDR1 is MNHEY, CDR2 SVGAGI, per germline. The CDR3 sequence: CASSYRENEQFF. The DNA for the CDR3 is TGTGCCAGCAGTTACAGGGAGAATGAGCAGTTCTTC.

With regard to this clone: An end of the junction does not agree with germline; a read error may underlie this. The chain links TRBV7-9 to TRBJ1-2, with a possible D match to TRBD1 (6 bases). Germline-derived CDR1 and CDR2 are SEHNR and FQNEAQ (reference sequence). This CDR3 has 14 amino acids. In DNA form, the CDR3 reads TGTTCCAGCAGCTGGGGGCAGATTCACTATGGCTACACCTTC. It translates to CSSSWGQIHYGYTF.